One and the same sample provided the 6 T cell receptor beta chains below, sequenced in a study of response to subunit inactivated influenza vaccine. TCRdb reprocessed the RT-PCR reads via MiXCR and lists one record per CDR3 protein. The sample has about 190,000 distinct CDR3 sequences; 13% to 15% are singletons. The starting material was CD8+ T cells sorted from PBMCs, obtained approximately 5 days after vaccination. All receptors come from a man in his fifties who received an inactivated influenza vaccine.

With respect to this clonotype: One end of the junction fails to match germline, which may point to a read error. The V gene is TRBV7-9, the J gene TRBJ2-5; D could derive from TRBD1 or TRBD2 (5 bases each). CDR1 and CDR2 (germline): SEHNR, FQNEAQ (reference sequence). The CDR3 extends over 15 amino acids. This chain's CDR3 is CVSSVGRDPPWTQYF. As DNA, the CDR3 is TGTGTCAGCAGCGTCGGCCGGGACCCCCCATGGACCCAGTACTTC.

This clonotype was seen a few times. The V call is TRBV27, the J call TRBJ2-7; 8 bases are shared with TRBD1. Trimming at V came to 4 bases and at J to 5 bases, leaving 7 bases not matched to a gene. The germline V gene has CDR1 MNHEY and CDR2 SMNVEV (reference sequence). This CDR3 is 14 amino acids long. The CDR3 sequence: CASSSLQGGHEQYF. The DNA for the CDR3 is TGTGCCAGCAGTTCATTACAGGGGGGTCACGAGCAGTACTTC.

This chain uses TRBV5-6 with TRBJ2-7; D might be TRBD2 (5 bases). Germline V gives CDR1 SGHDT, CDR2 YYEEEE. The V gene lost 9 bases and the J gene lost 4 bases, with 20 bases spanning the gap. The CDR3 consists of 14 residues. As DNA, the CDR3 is TGTGCCATCGGCGCCGGGATAGGGCCTTACGAGCAGTACTTC. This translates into CAIGAGIGPYEQYF.

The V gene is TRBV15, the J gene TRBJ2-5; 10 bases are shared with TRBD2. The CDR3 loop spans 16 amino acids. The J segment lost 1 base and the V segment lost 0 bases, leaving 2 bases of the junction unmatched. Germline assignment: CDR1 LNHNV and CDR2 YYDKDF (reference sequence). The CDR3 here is CATSRDGTSVQETQYF. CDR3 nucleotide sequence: TGTGCCACCAGCAGAGATGGGACTAGCGTCCAAGAGACCCAGTACTTC.

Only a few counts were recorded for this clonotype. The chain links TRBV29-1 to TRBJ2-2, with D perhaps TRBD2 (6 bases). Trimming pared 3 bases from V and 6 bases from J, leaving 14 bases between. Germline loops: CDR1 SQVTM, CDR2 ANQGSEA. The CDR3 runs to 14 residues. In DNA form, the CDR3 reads TGCAGCGTTGAGGAGGGCTTAAACGCCGGGGAGCTGTTTTTT. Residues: CSVEEGLNAGELFF.

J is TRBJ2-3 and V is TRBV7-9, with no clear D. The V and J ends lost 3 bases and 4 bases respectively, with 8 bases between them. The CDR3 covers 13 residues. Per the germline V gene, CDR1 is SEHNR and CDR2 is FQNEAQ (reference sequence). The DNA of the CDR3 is TGTGCCAGCAGCTTCCCGCGCCCAGATACGCAGTATTTT. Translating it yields CASSFPRPDTQYF.